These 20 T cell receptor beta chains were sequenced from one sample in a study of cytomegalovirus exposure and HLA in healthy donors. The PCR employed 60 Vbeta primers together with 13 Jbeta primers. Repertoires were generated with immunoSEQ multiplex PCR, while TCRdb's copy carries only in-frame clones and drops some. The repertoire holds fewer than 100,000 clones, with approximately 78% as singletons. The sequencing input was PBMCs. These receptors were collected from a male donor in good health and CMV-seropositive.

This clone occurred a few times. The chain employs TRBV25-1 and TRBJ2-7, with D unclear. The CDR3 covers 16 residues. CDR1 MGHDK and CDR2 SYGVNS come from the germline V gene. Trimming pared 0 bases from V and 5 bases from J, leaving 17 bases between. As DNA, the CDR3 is TGTGCCAGCAGTGAATATCACCAGAACAATGATAACGAGCAGTACTTC. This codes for CASSEYHQNNDNEQYF.

CDR3 nucleotides: TGTGCCATCGAGAGGGACAAAGGATCACCCCTCCACTTT. It translates to CAIERDKGSPLHF. This rearrangement joins TRBV10-3 to TRBJ1-6; tentatively, D is TRBD1 (6 bases). The CDR3 consists of 13 residues. V was shortened by 8 bases and J by 10 bases, with 15 bases between the two germline ends. Germline CDR1 and CDR2: ENHRY and SYGVKD.

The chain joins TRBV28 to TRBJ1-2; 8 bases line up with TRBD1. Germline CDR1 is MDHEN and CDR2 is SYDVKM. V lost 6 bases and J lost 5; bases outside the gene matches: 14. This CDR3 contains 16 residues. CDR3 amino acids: CASSPPGQGRRYGYTF. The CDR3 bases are TGTGCCAGCAGCCCCCCCGGACAGGGACGTCGGTATGGCTACACCTTC.

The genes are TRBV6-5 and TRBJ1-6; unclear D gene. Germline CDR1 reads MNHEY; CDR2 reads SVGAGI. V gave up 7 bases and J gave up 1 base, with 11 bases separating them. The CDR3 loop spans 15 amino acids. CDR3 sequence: CASKGRGSYNSPLHF. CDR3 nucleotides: TGTGCCAGCAAAGGGCGCGGGTCCTATAATTCACCCCTCCACTTT.

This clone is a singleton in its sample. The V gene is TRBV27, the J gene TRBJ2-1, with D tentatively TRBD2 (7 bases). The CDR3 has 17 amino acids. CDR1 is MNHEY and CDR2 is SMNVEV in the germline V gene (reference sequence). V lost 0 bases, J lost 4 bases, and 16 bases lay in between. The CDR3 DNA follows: TGTGCCAGCAGTTTATCGGGGGGGCGGGGCCTTTACAATGAGCAGTTCTTC. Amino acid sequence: CASSLSGGRGLYNEQFF.

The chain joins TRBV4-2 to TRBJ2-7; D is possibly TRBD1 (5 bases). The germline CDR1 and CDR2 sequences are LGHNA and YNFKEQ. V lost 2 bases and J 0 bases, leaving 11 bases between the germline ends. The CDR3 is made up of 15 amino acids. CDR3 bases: TGTGCCAGCAGCCAAAGGCAAGGGGCCTCCTACGAGCAGTACTTC. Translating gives CASSQRQGASYEQYF.

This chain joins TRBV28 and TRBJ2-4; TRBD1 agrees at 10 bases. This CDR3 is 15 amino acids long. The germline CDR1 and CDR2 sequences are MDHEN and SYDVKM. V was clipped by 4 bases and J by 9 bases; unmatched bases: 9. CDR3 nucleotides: TGTGCCAGCAGTTCCCTCAAAGGGACAGGGGTCATTCAGTACTTC. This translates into CASSSLKGTGVIQYF.

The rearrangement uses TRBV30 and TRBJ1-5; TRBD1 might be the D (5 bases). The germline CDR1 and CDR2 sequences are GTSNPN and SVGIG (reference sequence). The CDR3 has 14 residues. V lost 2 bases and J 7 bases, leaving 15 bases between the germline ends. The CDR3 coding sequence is TGTGCCTGGAGTTTTCAGGGTTCGGAACAGCCCCAGCATTTT. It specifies CAWSFQGSEQPQHF.

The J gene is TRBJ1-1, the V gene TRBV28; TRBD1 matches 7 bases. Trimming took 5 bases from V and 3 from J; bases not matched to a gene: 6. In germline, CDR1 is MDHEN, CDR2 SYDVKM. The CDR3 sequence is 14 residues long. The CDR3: CASSPGGPDTEAFF. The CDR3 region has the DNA TGTGCCAGCAGTCCAGGGGGACCGGACACTGAAGCTTTCTTT.

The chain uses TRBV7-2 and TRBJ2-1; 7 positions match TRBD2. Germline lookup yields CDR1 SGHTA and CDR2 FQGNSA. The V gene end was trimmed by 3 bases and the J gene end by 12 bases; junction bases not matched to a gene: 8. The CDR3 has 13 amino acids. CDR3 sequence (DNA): TGTGCCAGCAGCTTTGGAGGGAGGGTTTCGCAGTTCTTC. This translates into CASSFGGRVSQFF.

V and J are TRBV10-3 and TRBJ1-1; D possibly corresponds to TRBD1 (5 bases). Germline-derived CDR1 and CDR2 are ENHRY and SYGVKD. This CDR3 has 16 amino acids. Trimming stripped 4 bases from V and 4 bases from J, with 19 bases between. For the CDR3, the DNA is TGTGCCATCAGTGCGAGGCCAGGGCTCCAGGCCACTGAAGCTTTCTTT. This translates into CAISARPGLQATEAFF.

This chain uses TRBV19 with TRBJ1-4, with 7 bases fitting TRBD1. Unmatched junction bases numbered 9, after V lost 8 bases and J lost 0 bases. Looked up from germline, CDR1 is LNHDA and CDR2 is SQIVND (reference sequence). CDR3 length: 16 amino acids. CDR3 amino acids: CASFGTVYATNEKLFF. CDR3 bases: TGTGCCAGTTTCGGGACAGTTTATGCAACTAATGAAAAACTGTTTTTT.

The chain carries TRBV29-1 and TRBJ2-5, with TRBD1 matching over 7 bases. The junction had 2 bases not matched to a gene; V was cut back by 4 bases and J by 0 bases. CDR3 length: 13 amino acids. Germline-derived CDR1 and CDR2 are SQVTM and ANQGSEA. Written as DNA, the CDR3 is TGCAGCGTTGTCGGACAGGACCAAGAGACCCAGTACTTC. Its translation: CSVVGQDQETQYF.

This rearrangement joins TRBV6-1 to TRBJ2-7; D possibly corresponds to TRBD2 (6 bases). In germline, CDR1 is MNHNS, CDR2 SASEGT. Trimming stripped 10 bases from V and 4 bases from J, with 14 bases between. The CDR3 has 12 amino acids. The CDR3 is CATTGVRYEQYF. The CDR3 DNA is TGTGCCACGACGGGAGTCCGTTACGAGCAGTACTTC.

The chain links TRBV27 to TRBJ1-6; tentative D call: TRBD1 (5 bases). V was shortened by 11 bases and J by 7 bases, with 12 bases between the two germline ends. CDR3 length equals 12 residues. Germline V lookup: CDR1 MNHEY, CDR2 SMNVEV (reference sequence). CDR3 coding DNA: TGTGCCGCGCGACGGGGGAATTCACCCCTCCACTTT. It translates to CAARRGNSPLHF.

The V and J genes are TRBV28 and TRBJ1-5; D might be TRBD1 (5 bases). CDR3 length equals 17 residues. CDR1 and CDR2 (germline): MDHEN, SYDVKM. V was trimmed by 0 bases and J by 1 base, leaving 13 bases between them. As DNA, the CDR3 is TGTGCCAGCAGTTTATGGGGGAGGGGTTTCAGCAATCAGCCCCAGCATTTT. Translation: CASSLWGRGFSNQPQHF.

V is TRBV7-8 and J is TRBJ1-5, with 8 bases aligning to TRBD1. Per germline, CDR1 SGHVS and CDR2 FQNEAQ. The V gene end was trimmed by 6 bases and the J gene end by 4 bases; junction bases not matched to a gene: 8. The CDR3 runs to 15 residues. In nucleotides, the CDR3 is TGTGCCAGCAGGCCAGGGACAGGACAAAATCAGCCCCAGCATTTT. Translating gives CASRPGTGQNQPQHF. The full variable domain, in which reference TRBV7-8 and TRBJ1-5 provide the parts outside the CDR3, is GAGVSQSPRYKVAKRGQDVALRCDPISGHVSLFWYQQALGQGPEFLTYFQNEAQLDKSGLPSDRFFAERPEGSVSTLKIQRTQQEDSAVYLCASRPGTGQNQPQHFGDGTRLSIL.

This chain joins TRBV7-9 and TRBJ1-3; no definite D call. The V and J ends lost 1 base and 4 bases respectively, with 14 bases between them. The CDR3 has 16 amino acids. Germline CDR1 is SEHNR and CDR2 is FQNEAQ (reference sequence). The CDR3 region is CASSLDSGRSGNTIYF. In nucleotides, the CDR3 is TGTGCCAGCAGCTTAGACTCCGGGAGATCGGGAAACACCATATATTTT.

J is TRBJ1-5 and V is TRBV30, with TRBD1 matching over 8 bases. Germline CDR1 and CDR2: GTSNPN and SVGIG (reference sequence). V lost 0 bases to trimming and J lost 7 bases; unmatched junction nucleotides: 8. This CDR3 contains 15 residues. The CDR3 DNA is TGTGCCTGGAGTGTAGGGGCAGGGGGCGGCCAGCCCCAGCATTTT. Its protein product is CAWSVGAGGGQPQHF. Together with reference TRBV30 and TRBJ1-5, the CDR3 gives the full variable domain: SQTIHQWPATLVQPVGSPLSLECTVEGTSNPNLYWYRQAAGRGLQLLFYSVGIGQISSEVPQNLSASRPQDRQFILSSKKLLLSDSGFYLCAWSVGAGGGQPQHFGDGTRLSIL.

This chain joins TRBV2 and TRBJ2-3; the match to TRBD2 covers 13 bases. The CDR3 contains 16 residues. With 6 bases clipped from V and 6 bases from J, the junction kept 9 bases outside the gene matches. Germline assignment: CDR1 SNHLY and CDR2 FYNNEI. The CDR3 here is CASRSGTSGDLDTQYF. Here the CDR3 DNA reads TGTGCCAGCAGGTCCGGGACTAGCGGGGACCTGGATACGCAGTATTTT.